This TCR beta chain came from a study of cytomegalovirus exposure and HLA in healthy donors. Findings and caveats of the study: In a later analysis, TCR association rates varied by HLA locus: DRB1 most, HLA-C fewest.

PCR was performed using 60 Vbeta and 13 Jbeta primers. Sequencing used immunoSEQ multiplex PCR; TCRdb keeps in-frame clones, though not all of them. The data show 190,000 or so clones, 80% seen once. Concerning this clone: Its antigen is not known.

The V end was cut by 7 bases, the J end by 0 bases, with 12 bases between. Germline V lookup: CDR1 LNHDA, CDR2 SQIVND (reference sequence). This CDR3 contains 14 residues. The TCR sequence derives from a boy younger than 18 in good health and CMV-seronegative. The chain combines TRBV19 with TRBJ1-1; D may be TRBD1 (5 bases). Sequencing was carried out using PBMCs. This CDR3 reads CASISGGLNTEAFF. The CDR3 bases are TGTGCCAGTATTTCCGGGGGATTGAACACTGAAGCTTTCTTT.